Below, one T cell receptor (beta chain) is given with its context. Its antigen is unknown. Qualities for individual bases were not recorded, and no much larger clone is one base off. The library was obtained by the immunoSEQ multiplex PCR assay. RNA was extracted from all samples and reverse transcribed into cDNA, which served as template for TCR sequencing. SuperScript III was used to make first-strand cDNA, primed with a 2:1 mix of oligo-dT and random hexamers. A synthetic immune receptor repertoire was used to assess amplification bias, and residual bias was removed computationally. In the source study's methods: After raw reads were preprocessed to remove errors, the CDR3 was defined following IMGT conventions as running from the conserved cysteine to phenylalanine. Clonality was computed as 1 minus the Shannon entropy, with the entropy normalized by log2 of the number of productive unique TCRs. Whether scalp clones were CD4 or CD8 was inferred by matching scalp TCRbeta sequences against CD4 and CD8 repertoires sorted from blood. TCRdb limited this immuneACCESS table to in-frame rearrangements with V and J called. A share of clones is missing; checked studies link under half to unresolved V genes, and the rest is unexplained. That table supplies the V and J calls and clone size; D and trimming were determined from the DNA. For this sample there are roughly 280,000 clones; 45% to 70% appear just once. The top ten constitute roughly 0.93% of the sample.

This entry is derived from a study of CD8+ T cells in alopecia areata (dated by TCRdb to the late 2010s). For context, the study as a whole: Treated patients were enrolled in an open-label pilot trial of oral tofacitinib at 5 to 10 mg twice daily for moderate-to-severe alopecia areata. The SALT score, which quantifies the percentage of affected scalp surface area, was used to measure disease severity in treated patients. To study T cell clonal expansion in alopecia areata, the researchers applied high-throughput TCRbeta sequencing to both the C3H/HeJ mouse model and human patients. Patients stayed on tofacitinib for 6 to 18 months and then had 6 months of follow-up off drug so that delayed response and recurrence could be assessed. On the human side, TCRbeta sequencing was run on scalp tissue and on sorted CD4+ and CD8+ peripheral blood T cells from healthy controls and from alopecia areata patients with either patchy or totalis/universalis disease. immunoSEQ multiplex PCR using 35 Vbeta forward primers and 13 Jbeta reverse primers was used to amplify TCRbeta CDR3 regions. Biopsies were taken from tofacitinib-treated patients at baseline and again at 4 and 24 weeks into treatment, and several of those patients also had a later scalp biopsy. RNA was obtained with the PAXgene miRNA kit for fixed scalp, the miRNeasy kit for PBMCs, and the RNeasy kit for mouse skin. Scalp clonality was compared among normal scalp (n=4), patchy alopecia areata scalp (n=8), and alopecia totalis/universalis scalp (n=8).

Study-level results and caveats: Because the treated cohort was small and had only one nonresponder, larger studies are needed to examine links between baseline CD8+ expansion and response. Many expanded lesional clones persisted in scalp and blood during tofacitinib treatment, which may partly explain relapse after stopping treatment. Lesional scalp, especially in alopecia totalis/universalis, showed higher clonality and more expanded CD8+ clones than normal scalp, suggesting antigenic drive. Unlike mouse skin, where gammadelta T cells dominate, normal human skin contains resident alphabeta T cells that get sequenced too, which complicates analysis of the scalp TCR repertoire. Scalp clonality and the number of expanded CD8+ clones among the top 100 scalp clones were significantly decreased by tofacitinib. TCR sequences shared between patients were less clear than in mice, possibly partly because of HLA diversity in the patient population.

Taken with the paper, the label for treatment or condition translates to: oral pan-JAK inhibitor, 5-10 mg twice daily. Lesional scalp punch biopsies and peripheral blood were collected from alopecia areata patients. After PBMCs were isolated by density centrifugation and stained for CD3, CD4 and CD8, a FACSAria was used to sort CD4+ and CD8+ T cells. This clonotype originated in a human donor with alopecia areata. The sample was CD4+ T cells sorted from blood, taken around week 53, from a patient treated with tofacitinib.

The CDR3 sequence is CASSLASTDTQYF. The DNA sequence is as follows: TGCGCCAGCAGCTTGGCGAGCACAGATACGCAGTATTTT. Rearrangement joined TRBV5-1 to TRBJ2-3, with no confidently assigned D gene. CDR1 and CDR2 are drawn from the germline V gene: SGHRS, YFSETQ. Measured from the cysteine to the phenylalanine, the CDR3 is 13 residues long. Only CDR3 DNA remains: 39 bases, in frame from the first base. V loses 0 bases, J loses 0 bases, and the germline ends lie 2 bases apart.